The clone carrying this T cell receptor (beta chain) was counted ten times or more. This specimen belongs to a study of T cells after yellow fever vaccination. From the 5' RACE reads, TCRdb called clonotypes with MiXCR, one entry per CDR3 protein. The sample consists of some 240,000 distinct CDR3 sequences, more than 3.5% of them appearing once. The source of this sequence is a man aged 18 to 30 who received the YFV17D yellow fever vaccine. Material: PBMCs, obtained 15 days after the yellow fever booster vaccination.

In DNA form, the CDR3 reads TGTGCCAGCAGTTCTGGCCCTGGGGGAATCTCCTACGAGCAGTACTTC. Protein sequence: CASSSGPGGISYEQYF. This rearrangement joins TRBV12-3 or TRBV12-4 to TRBJ2-7, with D possibly called TRBD1 or TRBD2 (5 bases each). V was cut by 4 bases and J by 0 bases, with 16 bases left in between. This CDR3 contains 16 residues.